This T cell receptor beta chain was sequenced in a study of T cell clonality in common variable immunodeficiency. V lost 6 bases, J lost 1 base, and 13 bases lay in between. CDR1 is MDHEN, CDR2 SYDVKM, per germline. The CDR3 consists of 14 residues. Assay used: immunoSEQ multiplex PCR; TCRdb lists only in-frame clones, some missing. The table lists about 52,000 clones, with no singletons. This clone has at least ten counts. The read terminates 3 residues ahead of where the CDR3 ends, so the germline J gene completes it. The receptor was isolated from a person aged 18 to 75 in good health. The specimen was peripheral blood mononuclear cells. This chain links TRBV28 with TRBJ2-7; a possible D gene is TRBD2 (6 bases). The sequenced part of the CDR3 DNA is TGTGCCAGCAGCCCCGCGGGATTTTCCTACGAG. Its translation is CASSPAGFSYE. The full CDR3 protein is CASSPAGFSYEQYF.